The 26 T cell receptor beta chains reported below all come from one sample, sequenced in a study of T-cell reconstitution after alpha-beta-depleted transplantation in children. A TCRbeta library incorporating unique molecular identifiers was prepared. MiXCR was run by TCRdb on the PCR reads, yielding one entry per CDR3 protein. The sample gives about 640,000 distinct CDR3 sequences, about 15% of which show up once; approximately 1% is in the top ten. Material: PBMCs from the stem cell graft donor, obtained from the stem cell graft. The receptors here all came from a human donor who donated a stem cell graft to a child with acute myeloid leukemia.

This clonotype has more than one count but fewer than ten. The chain combines TRBV7-6 with TRBJ2-3; 10 bases agree with TRBD2. Losses at the gene ends were 2 bases for V and 3 bases for J; bases not matched to a gene: 5. Germline V lookup: CDR1 SGHVS, CDR2 FNYEAQ. CDR3 length equals 16 residues. In DNA, the CDR3 is TGTGCCAGCAGCTTAAAAGCGGGGGGGCCGACAGATACGCAGTATTTT. It yields the protein CASSLKAGGPTDTQYF. The variable domain in full, completed from reference TRBV7-6 and TRBJ2-3, reads GAGVSQSPRYKVTKRGQDVALRCDPISGHVSLYWYRQALGQGPEFLTYFNYEAQQDKSGLPNDRFSAERPEGSISTLTIQRTEQRDSAMYRCASSLKAGGPTDTQYFGPGTRLTVL.

The V gene is TRBV7-9, the J gene TRBJ2-1; 7 nucleotides agree with TRBD1. The V segment lost 2 bases and the J segment 10 bases; nucleotides outside the gene matches: 8. This CDR3 has 14 amino acids. Germline V CDR1 and CDR2: SEHNR, FQNEAQ (reference sequence). CDR3 DNA: TGTGCCAGCAGCTTACGGACAGGAAGGGGCGAGCAGTTCTTC. Translation: CASSLRTGRGEQFF.

This clonotype was observed many times. This chain links TRBV20-1 with TRBJ2-3; TRBD1 aligns across 7 bases. The CDR3 runs 15 residues. CDR1 and CDR2 (germline): DFQATT, SNEGSKA (reference sequence). J lost 1 base, V lost 6 bases, and 10 bases had no gene match. CDR3 in DNA: TGCAGTGCCCCGGACAGGAACCATCGCACAGATACGCAGTATTTT. Its translation: CSAPDRNHRTDTQYF.

This clonotype showed up just a few times. The chain uses TRBV20-1 and TRBJ2-1; D tentatively fits TRBD1 or TRBD2 (6 bases each). Trimming left V 5 bases short and J 4 bases short, with 18 bases between. Germline V gene lookup returns CDR1 DFQATT and CDR2 SNEGSKA (reference sequence). There are 15 residues in the CDR3. In nucleotides, the CDR3 is TGCAGTGCTGAATTAACGGGGGCCGGGTACAATGAGCAGTTCTTC. Its translation: CSAELTGAGYNEQFF.

This chain uses TRBV7-2 with TRBJ1-5, with 7 bases that match TRBD1. The CDR3 loop spans 13 amino acids. Germline V lookup: CDR1 SGHTA, CDR2 FQGNSA. Trimming took 5 bases from V and 9 from J; bases not matched to a gene: 7. Here the CDR3 reads CASSPDRVGPQHF. CDR3 DNA: TGTGCCAGCAGCCCAGACAGGGTGGGGCCCCAGCATTTT.

This clonotype was seen ten or more times. The V and J genes are TRBV27 and TRBJ2-7; TRBD2 matches at 7 bases. Germline values: CDR1 MNHEY, CDR2 SMNVEV (reference sequence). The CDR3 covers 15 residues. V dropped 0 bases and J dropped 5; count of bases not matched to a gene: 7. The CDR3 DNA reads as TGTGCCAGCAGTTTATCCGCGACTAGCCTAAACGAGCAGTACTTC. Its protein is CASSLSATSLNEQYF.

This clonotype was observed at least ten times. The chain links TRBV29-1 to TRBJ1-1; tentatively, D is TRBD1 (5 bases). Trimming removed 3 bases at V and 5 bases at J, with 13 bases between. Germline CDR1 SQVTM, CDR2 ANQGSEA. The CDR3 is 13 residues long. CDR3 bases: TGCAGCGTTGAGGGGGGGAAGGGAACTGAAGCTTTCTTT. This translates into CSVEGGKGTEAFF.

The V and J genes are TRBV20-1 and TRBJ2-7; D uncertain. V lost 3 bases and J lost 0, with 9 bases in between. Germline lookup yields CDR1 DFQATT and CDR2 SNEGSKA (reference sequence). The CDR3 covers 13 residues. This CDR3 is CSARIAGSYEQYF. CDR3 nucleotides: TGCAGTGCTAGGATAGCAGGCTCCTACGAGCAGTACTTC.

The sample holds many counts of this clonotype. The chain recombines TRBV20-1 with TRBJ1-6; TRBD1 agrees at 9 bases. The V and J ends lost 5 bases and 5 bases, in that order; junction bases with no gene match: 13. Germline loops: CDR1 DFQATT, CDR2 SNEGSKA (reference sequence). CDR3 length: 17 amino acids. The CDR3 sequence is CSAPVFDRGDNNSPLHF. DNA for the CDR3: TGCAGTGCTCCCGTATTCGACAGGGGGGATAATAATTCACCCCTCCACTTT.

This clonotype was seen only a few times. The chain carries TRBV25-1 and TRBJ2-5; weak D call: TRBD2 (6 bases). V shed 6 bases and J shed 7 bases, with 18 bases lying between them. CDR1 is MGHDK, CDR2 SYGVNS, per germline. The CDR3 totals 14 residues. The DNA for the CDR3 is TGTGCCAGCAGGAAAACCGGGCAGGGAGGGACCCAGTACTTC. It is translated as CASRKTGQGGTQYF.

This clonotype was counted many times. The chain couples TRBV5-1 to TRBJ2-1; D is unclear. Trimming cost V 0 bases and J 10 bases, with 8 bases left between them. The CDR3 contains 12 residues. Germline CDR1 is SGHRS and CDR2 is YFSETQ. The CDR3 region is CASSLDSYEQFF. CDR3 DNA: TGCGCCAGCAGCTTGGATTCGTACGAGCAGTTCTTC. Full variable domain (rest looked up from reference TRBV5-1 and TRBJ2-1): KAGVTQTPRYLIKTRGQQVTLSCSPISGHRSVSWYQQTPGQGLQFLFEYFSETQRNKGNFPGRFSGRQFSNSRSEMNVSTLELGDSALYLCASSLDSYEQFFGPGTRLTVL.

This clonotype was seen at least ten times. The V call is TRBV29-1, the J call TRBJ1-1; D possibly corresponds to TRBD1 (6 bases). V was trimmed by 4 bases and J by 6 bases, leaving 12 bases between them. This CDR3 comprises 12 residues. The V gene's germline CDR1 is SQVTM and CDR2 ANQGSEA. CDR3 coding DNA: TGCAGCGTTGTGGGGGCTGACCCTGAAGCTTTCTTT. Residues: CSVVGADPEAFF.

In its sample, this clonotype was seen many times. The CDR3 DNA sequence: TGCAGTGCTAACGAAGCGAACAGGGGGGCCGACGAGCAGTACGTC. As protein: CSANEANRGADEQYV. The chain links TRBV20-1 to TRBJ2-7; TRBD1 aligns across 8 bases. Trimming removed 4 bases from V and 5 bases from J; junction bases left unmatched: 13. Germline V gene sequence: CDR1 DFQATT, CDR2 SNEGSKA (reference sequence). The CDR3 contains 15 residues.

This clonotype was found many times. The rearrangement uses TRBV20-1 and TRBJ2-1, with TRBD1 matching over 9 bases. Germline CDR1 is DFQATT and CDR2 is SNEGSKA (reference sequence). V dropped 5 bases and J dropped 8; count of bases not matched to a gene: 7. The CDR3 length is 13 residues. The CDR3 region is CSAGTGNSDEQFF. In DNA form, the CDR3 reads TGCAGTGCTGGGACAGGGAATAGCGATGAGCAGTTCTTC.

Many counts were recorded for this clonotype. The V and J genes are TRBV29-1 and TRBJ2-7; tentative D call: TRBD1 (6 bases). Germline CDR1 and CDR2: SQVTM and ANQGSEA. The germline V and J ends were trimmed by 5 bases and 6 bases, with 14 bases remaining between them. The CDR3 runs to 12 residues. CDR3 region: CSVRTVLGEQYV. The CDR3 nucleotides read TGCAGCGTTAGGACAGTCTTGGGCGAGCAGTACGTC.

This clonotype occurred a few times. The chain joins TRBV7-2 to TRBJ2-1; D possibly corresponds to TRBD2 (6 bases). The CDR3 runs 15 residues. The V gene's germline CDR1 is SGHTA and CDR2 FQGNSA. Trimming removed 5 bases from V and 6 bases from J, with 17 bases in between. In nucleotides, the CDR3 is TGTGCCAGCAGCCCAACCCGGGGAGGTATCAATGAGCAGTTCTTC. Its protein is CASSPTRGGINEQFF.

The chain is built from TRBV4-3 and TRBJ2-2; D gene unclear. V lost 4 bases and J lost 5, with 8 bases in between. Germline V lookup: CDR1 LGHNA, CDR2 YSLEER. The CDR3 runs to 13 residues. The CDR3 nucleotides read TGCGCCAGCAGCCGGCTAGAAACCGGGGAGCTGTTTTTT. It is translated as CASSRLETGELFF.

This clonotype has just a few counts. This chain joins TRBV5-1 and TRBJ1-4; no clear D. Per germline, CDR1 SGHRS and CDR2 YFSETQ. V lost 1 base, J lost 4 bases, and 8 bases lay in between. CDR3 length: 14 amino acids. The CDR3 DNA reads TGCGCCAGCAGCTTGCGGACGAATAATGAAAAACTGTTTTTT. Its protein is CASSLRTNNEKLFF.

This sequence joins TRBV5-5 and TRBJ2-5, with 8 bases that match TRBD2. The CDR3 contains 16 residues. The V gene end was trimmed by 1 base and the J gene end by 2 bases; junction bases not matched to a gene: 7. CDR1 and CDR2 (germline): SGHKS, YYEKEE (reference sequence). CDR3 sequence reads: CASSLWRGVTQETQYF. CDR3 sequence (DNA): TGTGCCAGCAGCTTGTGGCGGGGGGTTACGCAAGAGACCCAGTACTTC.

This clonotype was seen at least ten times. V and J are TRBV6-1 and TRBJ1-1; D gene unclear. Germline V CDR1 and CDR2: MNHNS, SASEGT. V lost 5 bases and J lost 1, with 11 bases in between. This CDR3 has 14 amino acids. CDR3 sequence: CASSPTARNTEAFF. CDR3 DNA sequence: TGTGCCAGCAGTCCCACCGCGAGGAACACTGAAGCTTTCTTT.

This clonotype was detected only a few times. The chain uses TRBV7-2 and TRBJ2-5; D call uncertain. V gave up 5 bases and J gave up 4 bases, with 20 bases separating them. Germline lookup yields CDR1 SGHTA and CDR2 FQGNSA. This CDR3 region has 16 residues. CDR3 coding DNA: TGTGCCAGCAGCACCGCTGAATTCCGCGGCGTAGAGACCCAGTACTTC. Its translation: CASSTAEFRGVETQYF.

This clonotype was seen many times. The J gene is TRBJ1-2, the V gene TRBV24-1; D may be TRBD1 (5 bases). Trimming took off 3 bases at V and 1 base at J, with 20 bases between the two ends. This CDR3 has 18 amino acids. Germline V gives CDR1 KGHDR, CDR2 SFDVKD. CDR3 loop: CATSDTGTAKDGNYGYTF. The CDR3 DNA follows: TGTGCCACCAGTGATACCGGGACCGCCAAGGACGGTAACTATGGCTACACCTTC.

The CDR3 spells CASSESGESGGYGYTF. The CDR3 DNA reads TGTGCCAGCAGTGAATCCGGAGAATCCGGCGGCTATGGCTACACCTTC. This sequence joins TRBV25-1 and TRBJ1-2; no clear D gene. This CDR3 has 16 residues. Germline-derived CDR1 and CDR2 are MGHDK and SYGVNS. Trimming took 1 base from V and 4 from J, leaving 16 bases between them.

There are many counts of this clonotype. The chain couples TRBV20-1 to TRBJ1-3; maybe TRBD1 (5 bases). Looked up from germline, CDR1 is DFQATT and CDR2 is SNEGSKA (reference sequence). V was trimmed by 0 bases and J by 0 bases, leaving 9 bases between them. The CDR3 length is 15 residues. CDR3 in DNA: TGCAGTGCTAGAGATAGTGGGGGCTCTGGAAACACCATATATTTT. It encodes CSARDSGGSGNTIYF.

This clonotype appeared once. The V gene is TRBV7-9, the J gene TRBJ2-1; D may be TRBD1 (5 bases). Per the germline V gene, CDR1 is SEHNR and CDR2 is FQNEAQ (reference sequence). CDR3 length: 15 amino acids. V was shortened by 6 bases and J by 5 bases, with 17 bases between the two germline ends. The CDR3 DNA sequence: TGTGCCAGCAGGTCCGCGACCAGGGCGGACAATGAGCAGTTCTTC. Amino acids: CASRSATRADNEQFF. The full variable domain, in which reference TRBV7-9 and TRBJ2-1 provide the parts outside the CDR3, is DTGVSQNPRHKITKRGQNVTFRCDPISEHNRLYWYRQTLGQGPEFLTYFQNEAQLEKSRLLSDRFSAERPKGSFSTLEIQRTEQGDSAMYLCASRSATRADNEQFFGPGTRLTVL.

This clonotype was counted between two and nine times. The chain has TRBV4-3 and TRBJ2-7; D remains ambiguous. Trimming removed 0 bases at V and 7 bases at J, with 13 bases between. The CDR3 extends over 14 amino acids. The germline V gene encodes CDR1 LGHNA and CDR2 YSLEER. CDR3 residues: CASSQDNDLGEQYF. The DNA for the CDR3 is TGCGCCAGCAGCCAAGATAACGATCTAGGAGAGCAGTACTTC.